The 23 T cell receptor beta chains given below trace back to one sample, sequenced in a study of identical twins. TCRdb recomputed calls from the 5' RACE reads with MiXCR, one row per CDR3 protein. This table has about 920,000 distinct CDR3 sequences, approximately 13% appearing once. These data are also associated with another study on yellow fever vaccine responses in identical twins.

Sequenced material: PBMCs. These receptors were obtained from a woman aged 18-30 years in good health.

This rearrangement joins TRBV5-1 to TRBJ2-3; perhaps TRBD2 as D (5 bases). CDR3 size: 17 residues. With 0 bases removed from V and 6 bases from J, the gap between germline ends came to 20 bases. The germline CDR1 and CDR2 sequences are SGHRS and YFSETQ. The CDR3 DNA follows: TGCGCCAGCAGCTTGGGCCTAGCCGTCACTTTAGCGGATACGCAGTATTTT. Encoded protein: CASSLGLAVTLADTQYF.

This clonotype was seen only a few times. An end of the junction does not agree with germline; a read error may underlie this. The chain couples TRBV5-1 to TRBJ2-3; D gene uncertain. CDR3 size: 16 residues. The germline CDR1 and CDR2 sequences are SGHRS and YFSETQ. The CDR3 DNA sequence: TGCGCCATCAGCTTGGCCACCACCCGGCCGACAGATACGCAGTATTTT. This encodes CAISLATTRPTDTQYF.

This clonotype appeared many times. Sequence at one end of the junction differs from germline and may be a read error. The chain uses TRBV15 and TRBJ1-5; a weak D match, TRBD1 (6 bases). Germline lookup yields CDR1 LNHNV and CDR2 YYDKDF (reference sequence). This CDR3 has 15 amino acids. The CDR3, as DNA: TGTGCCACCAGCACGTCAGGGGTTAGCTATCAGCCCCAGCATTTT. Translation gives CATSTSGVSYQPQHF. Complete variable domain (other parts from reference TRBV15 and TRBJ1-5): DAMVIQNPRYQVTQFGKPVTLSCSQTLNHNVMYWYQQKSSQAPKLLFHYYDKDFNNEADTPDNFQSRRPNTSFCFLDIRSPGLGDTAMYLCATSTSGVSYQPQHFGDGTRLSIL.

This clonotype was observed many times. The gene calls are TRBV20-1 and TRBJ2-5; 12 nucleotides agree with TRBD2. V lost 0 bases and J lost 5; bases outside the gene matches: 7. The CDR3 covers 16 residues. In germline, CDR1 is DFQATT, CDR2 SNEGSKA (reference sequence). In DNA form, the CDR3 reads TGCAGTGCTAGAGATCGGACTAGCGGGGACGTGGAGACCCAGTACTTC. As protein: CSARDRTSGDVETQYF.

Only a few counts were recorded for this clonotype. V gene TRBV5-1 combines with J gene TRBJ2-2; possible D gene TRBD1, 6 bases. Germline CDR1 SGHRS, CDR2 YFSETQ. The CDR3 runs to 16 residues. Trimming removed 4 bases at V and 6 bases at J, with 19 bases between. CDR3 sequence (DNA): TGCGCCAGCAGCAACGAGCTACAGGGCTTAGCCGGGGAGCTGTTTTTT. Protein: CASSNELQGLAGELFF.

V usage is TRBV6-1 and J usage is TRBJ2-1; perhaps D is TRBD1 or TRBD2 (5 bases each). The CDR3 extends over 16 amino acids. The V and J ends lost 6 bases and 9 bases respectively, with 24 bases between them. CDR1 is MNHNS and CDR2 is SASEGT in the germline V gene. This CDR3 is CASSRTGTTAFGEQFF. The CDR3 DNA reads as TGTGCCAGCAGCCGTACCGGGACCACGGCATTTGGTGAGCAGTTCTTC.

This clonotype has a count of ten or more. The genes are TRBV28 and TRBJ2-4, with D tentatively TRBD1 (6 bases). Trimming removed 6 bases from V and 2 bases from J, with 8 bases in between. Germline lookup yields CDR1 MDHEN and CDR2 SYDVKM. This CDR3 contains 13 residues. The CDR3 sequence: CASSGDTKNIQYF. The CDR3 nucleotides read TGTGCCAGCAGCGGGGACACCAAAAACATTCAGTACTTC.

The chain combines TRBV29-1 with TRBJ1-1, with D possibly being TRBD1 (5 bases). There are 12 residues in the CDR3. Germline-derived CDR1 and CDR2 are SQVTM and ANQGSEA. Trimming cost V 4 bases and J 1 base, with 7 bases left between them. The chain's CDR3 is CSVGGTNTEAFF. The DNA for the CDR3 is TGCAGCGTTGGAGGGACGAACACTGAAGCTTTCTTT.

The CDR3 loop reads CASSVGSSSPPRELFF. DNA for the CDR3: TGTGCCAGCAGCGTAGGGTCTTCTAGTCCCCCCCGGGAGCTGTTTTTT. The V and J genes are TRBV9 and TRBJ2-2; D remains ambiguous. Germline V gene sequence: CDR1 SGDLS, CDR2 YYNGEE. Trimming left V 0 bases short and J 9 bases short, with 18 bases between. The CDR3 sequence is 16 residues long.

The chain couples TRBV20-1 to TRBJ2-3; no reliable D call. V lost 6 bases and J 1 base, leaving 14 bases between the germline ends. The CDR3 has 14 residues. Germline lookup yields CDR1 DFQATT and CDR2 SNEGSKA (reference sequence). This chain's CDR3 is CSAPPLAGTDTQYF. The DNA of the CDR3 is TGCAGTGCCCCACCCCTCGCGGGCACAGATACGCAGTATTTT.

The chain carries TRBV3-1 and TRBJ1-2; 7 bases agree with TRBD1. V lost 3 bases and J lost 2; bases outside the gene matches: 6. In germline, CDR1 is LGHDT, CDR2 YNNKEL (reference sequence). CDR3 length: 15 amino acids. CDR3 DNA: TGTGCCAGCAGCCAGCCTACACAGGGGAACTATGGCTACACCTTC. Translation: CASSQPTQGNYGYTF.

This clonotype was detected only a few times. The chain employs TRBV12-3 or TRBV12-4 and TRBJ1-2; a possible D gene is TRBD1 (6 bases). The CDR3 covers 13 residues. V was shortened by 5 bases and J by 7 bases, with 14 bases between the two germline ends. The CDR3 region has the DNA TGTGCCAGCAGTCTCGGGACAAGGATTGGCTACACCTTC. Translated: CASSLGTRIGYTF.

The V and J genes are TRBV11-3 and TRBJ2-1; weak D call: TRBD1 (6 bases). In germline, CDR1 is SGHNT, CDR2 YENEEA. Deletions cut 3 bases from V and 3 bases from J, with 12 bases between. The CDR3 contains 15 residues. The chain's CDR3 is CASSFGGSLYNEQFF. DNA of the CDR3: TGTGCCAGCAGCTTTGGGGGCTCCCTCTACAATGAGCAGTTCTTC.

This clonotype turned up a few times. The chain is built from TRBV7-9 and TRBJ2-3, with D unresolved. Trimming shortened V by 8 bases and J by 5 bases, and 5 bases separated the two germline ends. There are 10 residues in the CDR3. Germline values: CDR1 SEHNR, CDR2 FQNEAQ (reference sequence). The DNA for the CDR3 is TGTGCCAGCTGGGGAGATACGCAGTATTTT. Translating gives CASWGDTQYF. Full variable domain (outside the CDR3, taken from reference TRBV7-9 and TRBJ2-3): DTGVSQNPRHKITKRGQNVTFRCDPISEHNRLYWYRQTLGQGPEFLTYFQNEAQLEKSRLLSDRFSAERPKGSFSTLEIQRTEQGDSAMYLCASWGDTQYFGPGTRLTVL.

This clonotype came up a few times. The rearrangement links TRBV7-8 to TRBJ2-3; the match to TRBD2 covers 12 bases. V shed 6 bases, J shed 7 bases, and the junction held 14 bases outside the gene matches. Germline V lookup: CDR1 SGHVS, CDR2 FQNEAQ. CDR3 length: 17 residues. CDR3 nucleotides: TGTGCCAGCAGAGACGGATCTAGCGGGAGGGCCGGGTATACGCAGTATTTT. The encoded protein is CASRDGSSGRAGYTQYF.

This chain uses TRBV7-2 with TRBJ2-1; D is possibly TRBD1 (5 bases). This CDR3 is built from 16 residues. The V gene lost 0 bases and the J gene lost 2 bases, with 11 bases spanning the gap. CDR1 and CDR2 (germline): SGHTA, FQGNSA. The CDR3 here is CASSLADSLPYNEQFF. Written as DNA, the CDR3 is TGTGCCAGCAGCTTAGCCGACAGCTTGCCCTACAATGAGCAGTTCTTC.

In DNA, the CDR3 is TGTGCCAGCAGCACTGCCAGGAGGGAGACCCAGTACTTC. It is translated as CASSTARRETQYF. V usage is TRBV7-2 and J usage is TRBJ2-5; a possible D gene is TRBD2 (5 bases). Germline V CDR1 and CDR2: SGHTA, FQGNSA. The CDR3 loop spans 13 amino acids. Trimming pared 5 bases from V and 5 bases from J, leaving 12 bases between.

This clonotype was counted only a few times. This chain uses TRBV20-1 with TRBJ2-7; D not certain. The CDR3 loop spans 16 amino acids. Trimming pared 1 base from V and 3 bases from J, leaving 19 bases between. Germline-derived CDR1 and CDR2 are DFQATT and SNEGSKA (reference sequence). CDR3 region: CSARVRCRAENYEQYV. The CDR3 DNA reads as TGCAGTGCTAGAGTAAGGTGTCGGGCAGAGAACTACGAGCAGTACGTC.

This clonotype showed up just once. DNA for the CDR3: TGTGCCAGCAGTGAGGGCAGGGGATTCGGTCAGCCCCAGCATTTT. Its protein is CASSEGRGFGQPQHF. This chain connects TRBV6-1 to TRBJ1-5; possibly TRBD1 for D (6 bases). V lost 3 bases, J lost 6 bases, and 15 bases lay in between. CDR1 and CDR2 (germline): MNHNS, SASEGT. The CDR3 spans 15 residues.

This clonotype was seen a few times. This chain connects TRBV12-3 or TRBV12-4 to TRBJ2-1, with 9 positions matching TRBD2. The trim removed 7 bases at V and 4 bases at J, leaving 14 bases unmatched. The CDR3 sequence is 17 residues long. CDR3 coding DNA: TGTGCCAGCACCATCCGGGGTGCGGGGGGGTCATACAATGAGCAGTTCTTC. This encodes CASTIRGAGGSYNEQFF.

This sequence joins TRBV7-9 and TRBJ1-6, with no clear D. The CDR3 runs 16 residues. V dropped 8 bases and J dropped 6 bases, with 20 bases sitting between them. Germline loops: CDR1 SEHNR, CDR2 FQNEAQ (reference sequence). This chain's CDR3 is CASQDLGSRVNSPLHF. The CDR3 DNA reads TGTGCCAGCCAGGACTTAGGGTCGAGGGTTAATTCACCCCTCCACTTT.

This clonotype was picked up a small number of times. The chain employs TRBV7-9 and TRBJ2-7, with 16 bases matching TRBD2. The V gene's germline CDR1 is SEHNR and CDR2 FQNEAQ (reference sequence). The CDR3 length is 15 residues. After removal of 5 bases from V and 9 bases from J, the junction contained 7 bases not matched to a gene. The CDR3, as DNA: TGTGCCAGCAGCACGGGGACTAGCGGGAGGGCTTGGCAGTACTTC. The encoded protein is CASSTGTSGRAWQYF.

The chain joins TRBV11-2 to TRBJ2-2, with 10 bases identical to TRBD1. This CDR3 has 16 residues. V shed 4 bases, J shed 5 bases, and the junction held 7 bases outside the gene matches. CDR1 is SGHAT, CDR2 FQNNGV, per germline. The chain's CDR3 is CASSSGDRGWTGELFF. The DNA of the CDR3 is TGTGCCAGCAGCTCCGGGGACAGGGGATGGACCGGGGAGCTGTTTTTT.